This T cell receptor (beta chain) stems from a study of T cell repertoires in cytomegalovirus infection. The wider study: Recently identified HLA-C-restricted CMV epitopes and well-studied HLA-B-restricted CMV epitopes were used by the study. It can be stated that public TCR beta signatures indicated CMV infection as well as a matching HLA type. Findings of the study overall: Of the TCR beta families, the public ones yielded a cumulative frequency that identified carriers of CMV plus the relevant HLA. Ex vivo, HLA-C-restricted CMV-specific TCR beta clonotypes prevailed over the rest of the response.

Germline assignment: CDR1 MNHNS and CDR2 SASEGT. The V end was cut by 7 bases, the J end by 4 bases, with 7 bases between. There are 12 residues in the CDR3. This clonotype was observed a few times. No antigen is known for it. TCRdb reanalysed the reads using MiXCR and keeps one entry per CDR3 protein. The repertoire holds about 830,000 distinct CDR3 sequences, with around a third as singletons. The receptor was derived from a human donor in good health (CMV status not recorded). Some clones in this sample may be carry-over from other donors' samples. V gene TRBV6-1 combines with J gene TRBJ2-2; D call uncertain. This specimen consisted of cultured CD8+ T cells from PBMCs, obtained from culture after CMV antigen stimulation. DNA of the CDR3: TGTGCCAGCACTGACCCCACCGGGGAGCTGTTTTTT. Amino acid sequence: CASTDPTGELFF.